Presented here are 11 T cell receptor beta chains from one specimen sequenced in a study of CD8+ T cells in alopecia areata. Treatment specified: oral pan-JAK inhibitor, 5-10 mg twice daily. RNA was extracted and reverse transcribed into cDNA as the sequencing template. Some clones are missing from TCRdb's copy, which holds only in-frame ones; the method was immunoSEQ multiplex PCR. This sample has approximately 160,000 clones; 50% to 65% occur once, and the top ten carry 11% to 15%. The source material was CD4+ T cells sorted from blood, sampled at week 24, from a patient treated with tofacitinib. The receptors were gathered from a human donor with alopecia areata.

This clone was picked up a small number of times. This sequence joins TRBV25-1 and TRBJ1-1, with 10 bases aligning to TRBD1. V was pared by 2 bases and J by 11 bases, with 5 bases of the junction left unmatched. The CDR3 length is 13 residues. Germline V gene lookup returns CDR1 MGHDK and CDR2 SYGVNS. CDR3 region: CASSEGGTGVAFF. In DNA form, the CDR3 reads TGTGCCAGCAGTGAAGGCGGGACAGGGGTCGCTTTCTTT.

The CDR3 loop reads CASSPGDSPNEKLFF. Written as DNA, the CDR3 is TGCGCCAGCAGCCCCGGGGACTCCCCGAATGAAAAACTGTTTTTT. The rearrangement joins TRBV5-1 to TRBJ1-4, with D perhaps matching TRBD1 (5 bases). Trimming left V 4 bases short and J 5 bases short, with 15 bases between. CDR1 and CDR2 (germline): SGHRS, YFSETQ. CDR3 length: 15 amino acids.

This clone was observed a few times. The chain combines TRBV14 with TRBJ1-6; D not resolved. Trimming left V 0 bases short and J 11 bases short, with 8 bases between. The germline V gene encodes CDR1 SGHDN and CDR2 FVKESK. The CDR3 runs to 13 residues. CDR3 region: CASSQEGRAPLHF. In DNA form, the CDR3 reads TGTGCCAGCAGCCAAGAAGGGCGGGCACCCCTCCACTTT.

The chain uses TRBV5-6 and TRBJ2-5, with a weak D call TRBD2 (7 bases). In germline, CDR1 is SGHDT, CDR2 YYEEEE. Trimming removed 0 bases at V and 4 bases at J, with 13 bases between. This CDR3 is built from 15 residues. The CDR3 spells CASSLERGGVETQYF. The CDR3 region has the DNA TGTGCCAGCAGCTTGGAAAGGGGGGGAGTAGAGACCCAGTACTTC.

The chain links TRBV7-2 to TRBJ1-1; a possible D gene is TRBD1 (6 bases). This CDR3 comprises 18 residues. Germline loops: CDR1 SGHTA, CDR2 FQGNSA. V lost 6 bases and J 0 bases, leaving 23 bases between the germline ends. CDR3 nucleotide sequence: TGTGCCAGCAGTCTGGGTCATCAAATACAGGGCGTGAACACTGAAGCTTTCTTT. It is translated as CASSLGHQIQGVNTEAFF.

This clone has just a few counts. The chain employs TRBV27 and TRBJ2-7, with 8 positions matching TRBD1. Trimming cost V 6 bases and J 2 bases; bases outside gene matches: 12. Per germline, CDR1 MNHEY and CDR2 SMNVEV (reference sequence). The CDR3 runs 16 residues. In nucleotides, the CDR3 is TGTGCCAGCAGCCTTTTAAGGACAGGGATGACCTACGAGCAGTACTTC. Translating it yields CASSLLRTGMTYEQYF.

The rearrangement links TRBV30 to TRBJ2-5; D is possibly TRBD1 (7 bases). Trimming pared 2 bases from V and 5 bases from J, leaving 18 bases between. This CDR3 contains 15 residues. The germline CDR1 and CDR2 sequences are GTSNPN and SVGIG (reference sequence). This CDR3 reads CAWSMTGRMGETQYF. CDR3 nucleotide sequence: TGTGCCTGGAGTATGACAGGGAGGATGGGGGAGACCCAGTACTTC. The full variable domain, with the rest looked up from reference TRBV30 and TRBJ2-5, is SQTIHQWPATLVQPVGSPLSLECTVEGTSNPNLYWYRQAAGRGLQLLFYSVGIGQISSEVPQNLSASRPQDRQFILSSKKLLLSDSGFYLCAWSMTGRMGETQYFGPGTRLLVL.

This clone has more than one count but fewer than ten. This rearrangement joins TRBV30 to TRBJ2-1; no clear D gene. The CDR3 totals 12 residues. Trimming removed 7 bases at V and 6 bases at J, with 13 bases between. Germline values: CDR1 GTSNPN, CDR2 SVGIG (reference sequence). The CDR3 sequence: CASGRGGNEQFF. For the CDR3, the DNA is TGTGCCTCCGGGCGCGGTGGCAATGAGCAGTTCTTC.

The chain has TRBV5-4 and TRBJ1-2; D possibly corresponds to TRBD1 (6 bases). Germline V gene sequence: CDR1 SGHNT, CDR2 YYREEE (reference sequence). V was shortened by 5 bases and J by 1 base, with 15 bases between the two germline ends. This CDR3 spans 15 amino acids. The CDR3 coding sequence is TGTGCCAGCAGTGGGAACCCAGGGGATAACTATGGCTACACCTTC. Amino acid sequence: CASSGNPGDNYGYTF.

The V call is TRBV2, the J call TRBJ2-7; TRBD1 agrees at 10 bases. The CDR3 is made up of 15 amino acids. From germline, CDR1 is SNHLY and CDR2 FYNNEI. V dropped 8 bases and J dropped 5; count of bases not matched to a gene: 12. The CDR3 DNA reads TGTGCCAGCGTAGAGCGGGACAGGGGCCCACACGAGCAGTACTTC. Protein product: CASVERDRGPHEQYF.

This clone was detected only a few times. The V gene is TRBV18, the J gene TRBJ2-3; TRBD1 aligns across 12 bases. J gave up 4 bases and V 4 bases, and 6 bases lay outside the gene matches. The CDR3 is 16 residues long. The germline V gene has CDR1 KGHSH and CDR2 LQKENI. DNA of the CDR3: TGTGCCAGCTCACTGGGGACAGGGGGCGCCCCAGATACGCAGTATTTT. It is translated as CASSLGTGGAPDTQYF.